The 29 T cell receptor beta chains presented below share a single source sample, sequenced in a study of blood T cell repertoires in COVID-19. Profiled with immunoSEQ multiplex PCR; TCRdb holds only in-frame clones, not every one. In the table there are 270,000 or so clones, roughly 89% of which are singletons. The sequencing sample was made of peripheral blood. These receptors all come from a woman aged 30 to 39 with COVID-19, enrolled during active disease.

DNA of the CDR3: TGTGCCAGTAGCACTGGTTCAGGGAACACTGAAGCTTTCTTT. Its translation is CASSTGSGNTEAFF. The rearrangement joins TRBV19 to TRBJ1-1; D not resolved. Trimming removed 6 bases from V and 1 base from J, with 12 bases in between. The CDR3 is 14 residues long. From germline, CDR1 is LNHDA and CDR2 SQIVND (reference sequence).

V and J are TRBV19 and TRBJ1-1; TRBD1 matches 7 bases. Germline-derived CDR1 and CDR2 are LNHDA and SQIVND (reference sequence). V shed 1 base and J 3 bases; nucleotides not matched to a gene: 11. The CDR3 consists of 17 residues. In DNA form, the CDR3 reads TGTGCCAGTAGTATAGGCCTCGTCCCGGGACAGTACACTGAAGCTTTCTTT. Translation: CASSIGLVPGQYTEAFF. Together with reference TRBV19 and TRBJ1-1, the CDR3 gives the full variable domain: DGGITQSPKYLFRKEGQNVTLSCEQNLNHDAMYWYRQDPGQGLRLIYYSQIVNDFQKGDIAEGYSVSREKKESFPLTVTSAQKNPTAFYLCASSIGLVPGQYTEAFFGQGTRLTVV.

The chain links TRBV4-1 to TRBJ2-7, with D maybe TRBD1 (6 bases). The CDR3 sequence is 16 residues long. V was cut by 0 bases and J by 0 bases, with 12 bases left in between. In germline, CDR1 is MGHRA, CDR2 YSYEKL. The CDR3 loop reads CASSQEGGPFSYEQYF. The CDR3 DNA is TGCGCCAGCAGCCAAGAAGGGGGACCCTTCTCCTACGAGCAGTACTTC.

J is TRBJ1-2 and V is TRBV7-9; a weak D match, TRBD1 (6 bases). Trimming took off 0 bases at V and 8 bases at J, with 13 bases between the two ends. This CDR3 has 14 amino acids. Germline lookup yields CDR1 SEHNR and CDR2 FQNEAQ (reference sequence). The CDR3 region is CASSLARGGHGYTF. The CDR3 DNA reads TGTGCCAGCAGCTTAGCGCGCGGGGGGCACGGCTACACCTTC.

The chain employs TRBV6-6 and TRBJ1-3, with a tentative D call TRBD1 (5 bases). The V end was cut by 6 bases, the J end by 3 bases, with 6 bases between. This CDR3 region has 12 residues. Germline V lookup: CDR1 MNHNY, CDR2 SVGAGI (reference sequence). CDR3 amino acids: CASSRDGNTIYF. In nucleotides, the CDR3 is TGTGCCAGCAGCAGGGATGGAAACACCATATATTTT.

This clone is a singleton in its sample. V usage is TRBV19 and J usage is TRBJ1-4, with 7 bases aligning to TRBD1. Germline CDR1 LNHDA, CDR2 SQIVND (reference sequence). This CDR3 has 14 amino acids. The J segment lost 9 bases and the V segment lost 8 bases, leaving 12 bases of the junction unmatched. The CDR3 spells CASESDRVEKKLFF. The CDR3 bases are TGTGCCAGTGAGTCCGACAGGGTCGAGAAAAAACTGTTTTTT.

V is TRBV12-5 and J is TRBJ1-2, with 10 bases that match TRBD1. This CDR3 contains 13 residues. The trim removed 6 bases at V and 8 bases at J, leaving 6 bases unmatched. Per germline, CDR1 LGHNT and CDR2 FRNRAP. The CDR3 sequence is CASGGTGALGYTF. CDR3 sequence (DNA): TGTGCTAGTGGAGGGACAGGGGCCTTGGGCTACACCTTC.

The chain has TRBV7-8 and TRBJ2-5; D unclear. V was trimmed by 5 bases and J by 5 bases, leaving 18 bases between them. Germline values: CDR1 SGHVS, CDR2 FQNEAQ. CDR3 length: 15 amino acids. Here the CDR3 reads CASSHVVRLRETQYF. As DNA, the CDR3 is TGTGCCAGCAGCCACGTGGTCAGGTTAAGGGAGACCCAGTACTTC.

J is TRBJ2-1 and V is TRBV4-2; weak D call: TRBD2 (6 bases). V lost 0 bases, J lost 3 bases, and 15 bases lay in between. This CDR3 is built from 17 residues. Germline-derived CDR1 and CDR2 are LGHNA and YNFKEQ. The CDR3 sequence is CASSQEGRRGDYNEQFF. The CDR3 region has the DNA TGTGCCAGCAGCCAAGAGGGGAGGCGGGGAGACTACAATGAGCAGTTCTTC.

The chain is built from TRBV6-5 and TRBJ2-1; 8 nucleotides line up with TRBD1. The trim removed 7 bases at V and 8 bases at J, leaving 10 bases unmatched. Germline V CDR1 and CDR2: MNHEY, SVGAGI. The CDR3 consists of 14 residues. In DNA form, the CDR3 reads TGTGCCAGCATGCCCGGGGGACAGGAGGATGAGCAGTTCTTC. Translating gives CASMPGGQEDEQFF.

The genes are TRBV12-3 or TRBV12-4 and TRBJ1-2; D not resolved. The CDR3 extends over 11 amino acids. Trimming took off 8 bases at V and 2 bases at J, with 6 bases between the two ends. The CDR3 nucleotides read TGTGCCAGCCAGGAAAACTATGGCTACACCTTC. It yields the protein CASQENYGYTF.

This chain uses TRBV11-2 with TRBJ2-1; TRBD1 matches at 10 bases. The CDR3 is made up of 14 amino acids. J lost 8 bases, V lost 1 base, and 2 bases had no gene match. The germline gives CDR1 SGHAT, CDR2 FQNNGV. For the CDR3, the DNA is TGTGCCAGCAGCTTAGGGGACAGGGGCTATGAGCAGTTCTTC. As protein: CASSLGDRGYEQFF.

The rearrangement joins TRBV19 to TRBJ2-7; 8 bases line up with TRBD1. Trimming removed 3 bases from V and 6 bases from J; junction bases left unmatched: 4. The CDR3 extends over 13 amino acids. Germline values: CDR1 LNHDA, CDR2 SQIVND (reference sequence). CDR3 residues: CASSMTGVIEQYF. DNA of the CDR3: TGTGCCAGTAGTATGACAGGGGTGATCGAGCAGTACTTC.

The CDR3 here is CASSLSAGGRGYTF. CDR3 nucleotides: TGTGCCAGCAGTTTATCCGCAGGGGGTCGTGGCTACACCTTC. The V call is TRBV27, the J call TRBJ1-2; 7 positions match TRBD1. This CDR3 region has 14 residues. Trimming at V came to 0 bases and at J to 7 bases, leaving 5 bases not matched to a gene. The germline V gene has CDR1 MNHEY and CDR2 SMNVEV (reference sequence).

V usage is TRBV18 and J usage is TRBJ1-1; TRBD1 is a possible D gene (6 bases). Trimming cost V 8 bases and J 0 bases, with 16 bases left between them. This CDR3 comprises 15 residues. In germline, CDR1 is KGHSH, CDR2 LQKENI. CDR3 loop: CASVKPGQLNTEAFF. DNA for the CDR3: TGTGCCAGCGTTAAACCCGGACAGTTGAACACTGAAGCTTTCTTT.

The chain uses TRBV4-1 and TRBJ2-7, with 9 bases that match TRBD1. V was pared by 0 bases and J by 5 bases, with 20 bases of the junction left unmatched. The CDR3 consists of 20 residues. In germline, CDR1 is MGHRA, CDR2 YSYEKL. The CDR3 loop is CASSQDRSLLPGTGKDEQYF. The CDR3 DNA sequence: TGCGCCAGCAGCCAAGATCGGAGCTTACTTCCCGGGACAGGGAAGGACGAGCAGTACTTC.

This chain uses TRBV27 with TRBJ2-7; TRBD1 matches 9 bases. Germline CDR1 and CDR2: MNHEY and SMNVEV (reference sequence). Unmatched junction bases numbered 14, after V lost 7 bases and J lost 7 bases. The CDR3 totals 15 residues. CDR3 in DNA: TGTGCCAGCACCAGAGGCGGGACAGGGATGTGGGAGCAGTACTTC. This gives the protein CASTRGGTGMWEQYF.

This chain uses TRBV19 with TRBJ1-5, with D possibly TRBD1 on 6 matching bases. Germline values: CDR1 LNHDA, CDR2 SQIVND (reference sequence). With 7 bases removed from V and 1 base from J, the gap between germline ends came to 17 bases. This CDR3 comprises 16 residues. The CDR3 sequence: CASTITQGLSNQPQHF. In nucleotides, the CDR3 is TGTGCCAGTACCATCACACAGGGCCTGAGCAATCAGCCCCAGCATTTT.

V is TRBV6-6 and J is TRBJ1-1, with a weak D call TRBD1 (6 bases). Looked up from germline, CDR1 is MNHNY and CDR2 is SVGAGI (reference sequence). The CDR3 consists of 14 residues. The V gene lost 6 bases and the J gene lost 5 bases, with 16 bases spanning the gap. For the CDR3, the DNA is TGTGCCAGCAGCCGGGGAGGGGGGCGGACTGAAGCTTTCTTT. Translated: CASSRGGGRTEAFF.

The V call is TRBV30, the J call TRBJ2-1, with D maybe TRBD2 (5 bases). V shed 4 bases and J shed 6 bases, with 13 bases lying between them. Germline CDR1 reads GTSNPN; CDR2 reads SVGIG (reference sequence). The CDR3 sequence is 13 residues long. DNA for the CDR3: TGTGCCTGGACCCTACTAGAGGGCAATGAGCAGTTCTTC. Translated: CAWTLLEGNEQFF.

This chain links TRBV12-3 or TRBV12-4 with TRBJ1-4; D gene uncertain. CDR3 length equals 13 residues. Trimming pared 5 bases from V and 1 base from J, leaving 5 bases between. The CDR3 bases are TGTGCCAGCAGTGAGCTAACTAATGAAAAACTGTTTTTT. This gives the protein CASSELTNEKLFF.

The CDR3 DNA follows: TGTGCCAGCAGCTCCCGGGACAGCCAAAATTCACCCCTCCACTTT. It is translated as CASSSRDSQNSPLHF. The J gene is TRBJ1-6, the V gene TRBV7-8; 7 nucleotides align to TRBD1. The CDR3 runs 15 residues. The germline gives CDR1 SGHVS, CDR2 FQNEAQ. V gave up 4 bases and J gave up 7 bases; unmatched junction bases: 7.

The gene calls are TRBV13 and TRBJ2-6; D gene unclear. The CDR3 extends over 15 amino acids. Germline V gene sequence: CDR1 PRHDT, CDR2 FYEKMQ (reference sequence). The V and J ends lost 4 bases and 1 base respectively, with 8 bases between them. In DNA, the CDR3 is TGTGCCAGCAGCTCGGAGTTATCTGGGGCCAACGTCCTGACTTTC. Its protein product is CASSSELSGANVLTF.

This clone showed up just once. This chain connects TRBV7-9 to TRBJ2-3; 9 bases are a match to TRBD2. Trimming took 5 bases from V and 1 from J; bases not matched to a gene: 7. Per germline, CDR1 SEHNR and CDR2 FQNEAQ (reference sequence). The CDR3 has 16 residues. This CDR3 reads CASSSSKRGGTDTQYF. The CDR3 bases are TGTGCCAGCAGCAGCTCGAAGCGGGGGGGCACAGATACGCAGTATTTT.

The CDR3 nucleotides read TGTGCCAGTAGTTCGTGGACAGGGACAAACTATGGCTACACCTTC. This sequence encodes CASSSWTGTNYGYTF. V and J are TRBV19 and TRBJ1-2; 8 bases are a match to TRBD1. CDR1 and CDR2 from the germline V gene are LNHDA and SQIVND (reference sequence). After removal of 5 bases from V and 2 bases from J, the junction contained 7 bases not matched to a gene. The CDR3 is 15 residues long.

This clone has only one observation. This chain links TRBV7-6 with TRBJ2-7; TRBD1 might be the D (5 bases). The CDR3 is 13 amino acids. V was pared by 4 bases and J by 0 bases, with 7 bases between. CDR1 is SGHVS, CDR2 FNYEAQ, per germline. The CDR3 sequence is CASSSDTSYEQYF. The CDR3 bases are TGTGCCAGCAGCTCGGACACCTCCTACGAGCAGTACTTC.

The CDR3 DNA reads TGTGCCAGTACTAGGAAATGGGGAGCGGGGGCCGGGGAGCTGTTTTTT. Residues: CASTRKWGAGAGELFF. This chain joins TRBV19 and TRBJ2-2; 8 positions match TRBD2. The CDR3 consists of 16 residues. V shed 7 bases and J 6 bases; nucleotides not matched to a gene: 13. Germline CDR1 is LNHDA and CDR2 is SQIVND (reference sequence).

The chain carries TRBV2 and TRBJ2-3, with TRBD1 matching over 9 bases. CDR1 is SNHLY and CDR2 is FYNNEI in the germline V gene. The trim removed 6 bases at V and 6 bases at J, leaving 7 bases unmatched. The CDR3 length is 14 residues. The CDR3 loop is CASRGGQGVDTQYF. Written as DNA, the CDR3 is TGTGCCAGCAGGGGGGGACAGGGAGTGGATACGCAGTATTTT.

The V call is TRBV11-2, the J call TRBJ1-5; D is unresolved. Germline loops: CDR1 SGHAT, CDR2 FQNNGV. This CDR3 spans 14 amino acids. Trimming left V 0 bases short and J 6 bases short, with 9 bases between. In DNA, the CDR3 is TGTGCCAGCAGCTTAGAAGCGGGCGGTCAGCCCCAGCATTTT. This codes for CASSLEAGGQPQHF.